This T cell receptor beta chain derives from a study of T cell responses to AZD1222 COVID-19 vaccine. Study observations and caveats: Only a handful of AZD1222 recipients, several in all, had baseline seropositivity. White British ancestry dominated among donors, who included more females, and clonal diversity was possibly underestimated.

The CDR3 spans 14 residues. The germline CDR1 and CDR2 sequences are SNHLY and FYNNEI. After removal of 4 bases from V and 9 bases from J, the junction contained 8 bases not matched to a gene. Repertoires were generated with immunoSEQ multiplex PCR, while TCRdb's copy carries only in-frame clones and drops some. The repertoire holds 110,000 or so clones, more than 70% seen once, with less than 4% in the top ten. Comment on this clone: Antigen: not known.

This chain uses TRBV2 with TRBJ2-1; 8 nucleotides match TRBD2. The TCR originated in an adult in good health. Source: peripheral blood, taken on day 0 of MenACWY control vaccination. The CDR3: CASSAGSGVREQFF. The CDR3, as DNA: TGTGCCAGCAGTGCGGGTAGCGGGGTTCGTGAGCAGTTCTTC.